One sample yielded the 28 T cell receptor beta chains listed below, sequenced in a study of beta chain features in type 1 diabetes. Study-level findings and limits: A moderate, significant TCRB CDR3 shortening appeared in type 1 diabetes across four CD4+ subsets.

Every bit of the isolated RNA underwent reverse transcription, so sequencing read expressed TCRB transcripts. Sequenced by immunoSEQ multiplex PCR; TCRdb stores in-frame clones only, minus some. Of hundreds of thousands of clones listed, over 12% are singletons. Antigens of these TCRs are unknown. The sample taken for sequencing was naive CD4+ T cells from blood. The receptors originated from a man between 18 and 29 years old with type 1 diabetes.

This chain links TRBV7-3 with TRBJ2-5; D uncertain. CDR3 length equals 15 residues. Germline V gene lookup returns CDR1 SGHTA and CDR2 FQGTGA. Trimming removed 6 bases from V and 5 bases from J, with 19 bases in between. CDR3 loop: CASSYTGLEEETQYF. CDR3 in DNA: TGTGCCAGCAGTTATACGGGTCTCGAGGAGGAGACCCAGTACTTC.

Regarding this clone: This may stem from a read error, because a much larger clone lies one nucleotide away. Other nucleotide sequences in the sample specify the same CDR3. The V and J genes are TRBV6-6 and TRBJ2-5; no clear D. CDR1 MNHNY and CDR2 SVGAGI come from the germline V gene (reference sequence). The V end lost 0 bases, the J end lost 5 bases, and 4 bases lay between the germline ends. The CDR3 totals 12 residues. The CDR3 nucleotides read TGTGCCAGCAGTTACTCGAGGGAGACCCAGTACTTC. Its protein product is CASSYSRETQYF.

This clone turned up a few times. The genes are TRBV4-3 and TRBJ2-3; 7 bases match TRBD1. This CDR3 comprises 18 residues. Trimming took 0 bases from V and 0 from J; bases not matched to a gene: 9. CDR1 and CDR2 (germline): LGHNA, YSLEER. The CDR3 DNA reads TGCGCCAGCAGCCAAGAAAAGGACAGGATCCTTAGCACAGATACGCAGTATTTT. It encodes CASSQEKDRILSTDTQYF.

V gene TRBV6-5 combines with J gene TRBJ1-1; perhaps TRBD1 as D (6 bases). CDR3 length: 13 amino acids. V lost 2 bases to trimming and J lost 5 bases, with 9 bases between them. From germline, CDR1 is MNHEY and CDR2 SVGAGI. As DNA, the CDR3 is TGTGCCAGCAGTTACATGAGGGGGACTGAAGCTTTCTTT. Protein product: CASSYMRGTEAFF.

The chain is built from TRBV25-1 and TRBJ2-7, with a weak D call TRBD1 (5 bases). Germline lookup yields CDR1 MGHDK and CDR2 SYGVNS. The CDR3 covers 14 residues. V gave up 2 bases and J gave up 3 bases, with 11 bases separating them. Here the CDR3 reads CASSEKGKVYEQYF. As DNA, the CDR3 is TGTGCCAGCAGTGAAAAGGGGAAGGTCTACGAGCAGTACTTC.

The chain has TRBV2 and TRBJ2-5; D is possibly TRBD1 (6 bases). Germline lookup yields CDR1 SNHLY and CDR2 FYNNEI. This CDR3 has 12 residues. The germline V and J ends were trimmed by 7 bases and 9 bases, with 15 bases remaining between them. CDR3 sequence: CASTLDPGAQYF. CDR3 sequence (DNA): TGTGCCAGCACCCTGGACCCAGGGGCCCAGTACTTC.

This clone has only a few counts. The chain carries TRBV20-1 and TRBJ2-7; no firm D call. Germline CDR1 DFQATT, CDR2 SNEGSKA (reference sequence). This CDR3 spans 11 amino acids. Trimming removed 5 bases at V and 1 base at J, with 6 bases between. CDR3 DNA sequence: TGCAGTGCTGGGCAGTCCTACGAGCAGTACTTC. Its protein is CSAGQSYEQYF.

The chain joins TRBV4-3 to TRBJ2-7, with no clear D. The CDR3 covers 13 residues. V was clipped by 3 bases and J by 3 bases, with 9 bases between them. Germline lookup yields CDR1 LGHNA and CDR2 YSLEER. CDR3 nucleotide sequence: TGCGCCAGCAGCCACGGCCTCCACTACGAGCAGTACTTC. Protein product: CASSHGLHYEQYF.

This clone was observed a handful of times. The J gene is TRBJ2-2, the V gene TRBV11-3; 7 positions match TRBD1. Per germline, CDR1 SGHNT and CDR2 YENEEA. The CDR3 contains 16 residues. V lost 5 bases to trimming and J lost 0 bases; unmatched junction nucleotides: 6. CDR3 bases: TGTGCCAGCAGCACCTCCGGGACAGCGAACACCGGGGAGCTGTTTTTT. Protein product: CASSTSGTANTGELFF.

The sample holds a few counts of this clone. The chain joins TRBV30 to TRBJ2-7; D remains unclear. The germline V and J ends were trimmed by 2 bases and 2 bases, with 10 bases remaining between them. This CDR3 is built from 13 residues. Germline-derived CDR1 and CDR2 are GTSNPN and SVGIG (reference sequence). Here the CDR3 reads CAWSTRSPYEQYF. In DNA form, the CDR3 reads TGTGCCTGGAGTACACGGTCCCCCTACGAGCAGTACTTC.

Only a few counts were recorded for this clone. J is TRBJ2-5 and V is TRBV29-1, with unresolved D. The germline gives CDR1 SQVTM, CDR2 ANQGSEA. This CDR3 has 13 residues. With 0 bases removed from V and 4 bases from J, the gap between germline ends came to 9 bases. Here the CDR3 reads CSVEEGFGETQYF. The DNA for the CDR3 is TGCAGCGTTGAAGAGGGGTTCGGAGAGACCCAGTACTTC. The complete variable domain, with remaining parts taken from reference TRBV29-1 and TRBJ2-5, reads SAVISQKPSRDICQRGTSLTIQCQVDSQVTMMFWYRQQPGQSLTLIATANQGSEATYESGFVIDKFPISRPNLTFSTLTVSNMSPEDSSIYLCSVEEGFGETQYFGPGTRLLVL.

The CDR3 reads CASSLGPTSGAYYEQYF. CDR3 coding DNA: TGTGCCAGCAGCTTAGGCCCAACTAGCGGGGCCTATTACGAGCAGTACTTC. V usage is TRBV7-6 and J usage is TRBJ2-7; 10 nucleotides agree with TRBD2. CDR1 and CDR2 (germline): SGHVS, FNYEAQ. The CDR3 covers 17 residues. Trimming took 1 base from V and 4 from J; bases not matched to a gene: 10.

The gene calls are TRBV6-5 and TRBJ1-2, with no clear D. The CDR3 runs to 14 residues. V shed 3 bases and J shed 2 bases, with 10 bases lying between them. Germline V gene sequence: CDR1 MNHEY, CDR2 SVGAGI. CDR3 sequence (DNA): TGTGCCAGCAGTTATTCGACGGTCAACTATGGCTACACCTTC. Translation: CASSYSTVNYGYTF.

This chain uses TRBV29-1 with TRBJ2-2, with D uncertain. This CDR3 has 12 amino acids. Trimming removed 8 bases at V and 0 bases at J, with 7 bases between. CDR1 SQVTM and CDR2 ANQGSEA come from the germline V gene. CDR3 protein: CSSLANTGELFF. In nucleotides, the CDR3 is TGCAGCTCTCTAGCGAACACCGGGGAGCTGTTTTTT.

This chain connects TRBV23-1 to TRBJ1-2, with a weak D call TRBD1 (5 bases). TRBV23-1 is an ORF; its function is uncertain. V shed 6 bases and J shed 4 bases, with 21 bases lying between them. The CDR3 sequence is 16 residues long. Written as DNA, the CDR3 is TGCGCCAGCAGACGCCTCGGGGGGGATGACGTCTATGGCTACACCTTC. Protein sequence: CASRRLGGDDVYGYTF.

This chain connects TRBV2 to TRBJ2-7, with D possibly being TRBD1 (7 bases). The V end lost 4 bases, the J end lost 2 bases, and 15 bases lay between the germline ends. CDR1 is SNHLY, CDR2 FYNNEI, per germline. This CDR3 is 15 amino acids long. The CDR3 bases are TGTGCCAGCAGTGCGGCGGGACAGATCACCTACGAGCAGTACTTC. Translating it yields CASSAAGQITYEQYF.

The J gene is TRBJ2-1, the V gene TRBV9, with 8 bases identical to TRBD2. The CDR3 runs to 15 residues. With V trimmed by 5 bases and J by 6 bases, 10 bases remained unmatched. The germline CDR1 and CDR2 sequences are SGDLS and YYNGEE. This CDR3 is CASRLLPGLVNEQFF. CDR3 bases: TGTGCCAGCAGGTTACTACCGGGACTAGTCAATGAGCAGTTCTTC.

The chain links TRBV29-1 to TRBJ2-1; 15 nucleotides agree with TRBD2. Germline loops: CDR1 SQVTM, CDR2 ANQGSEA. The ends lost 6 bases at V and 10 bases at J; junction bases unmatched: 10. The CDR3 length is 15 residues. CDR3 coding DNA: TGCAGCGTAGAGTGGACTAGCGGGGGGGCTAAGGAGCAGTTCTTC. Residues: CSVEWTSGGAKEQFF.

The gene calls are TRBV4-3 and TRBJ2-5; D not resolved. V lost 1 base to trimming and J lost 5 bases, with 17 bases between them. Germline CDR1 and CDR2: LGHNA and YSLEER. This CDR3 comprises 16 residues. Here the CDR3 reads CASSQVRAGRSETQYF. The CDR3 DNA reads as TGCGCCAGCAGCCAAGTCCGGGCAGGTCGTTCGGAGACCCAGTACTTC.

The rearrangement links TRBV2 to TRBJ2-5; TRBD2 agrees at 7 bases. J was trimmed by 4 bases and V by 4 bases; bases with no gene match: 6. This CDR3 region has 14 residues. The germline V gene encodes CDR1 SNHLY and CDR2 FYNNEI. CDR3: CASSAGGGGETQYF. DNA for the CDR3: TGTGCCAGCAGTGCGGGAGGCGGGGGAGAGACCCAGTACTTC.

The chain links TRBV7-2 to TRBJ1-4, with D possibly TRBD1 on 5 matching bases. CDR3 length equals 15 residues. V lost 2 bases, J lost 6 bases, and 13 bases lay in between. Germline CDR1 is SGHTA and CDR2 is FQGNSA. CDR3 loop: CASSLSRQGYEKLFF. DNA for the CDR3: TGTGCCAGCAGCTTATCCCGGCAGGGTTATGAAAAACTGTTTTTT.

The table lists this clone with a few counts. The chain couples TRBV7-2 to TRBJ2-7; D uncertain. The CDR3 is 13 amino acids. The V gene's germline CDR1 is SGHTA and CDR2 FQGNSA. V was pared by 5 bases and J by 0 bases, with 8 bases between. The CDR3 sequence: CASSPPNSYEQYF. Written as DNA, the CDR3 is TGTGCCAGCAGCCCCCCGAACTCCTACGAGCAGTACTTC.

The chain employs TRBV10-3 and TRBJ2-3, with 9 bases matching TRBD2. J was trimmed by 4 bases and V by 3 bases; bases with no gene match: 8. Germline CDR1 and CDR2: ENHRY and SYGVKD. The CDR3 runs 16 residues. This CDR3 reads CAISDGQRGDSDTQYF. DNA for the CDR3: TGTGCCATCAGTGACGGCCAGCGGGGGGATTCAGATACGCAGTATTTT.

This clone came up once. The chain has TRBV7-3 and TRBJ2-1; D is perhaps TRBD2 (6 bases). Trimming cost V 4 bases and J 10 bases, with 23 bases left between them. The CDR3 spans 16 residues. Germline CDR1 reads SGHTA; CDR2 reads FQGTGA. CDR3 coding DNA: TGTGCCAGCAGCTCGAGGGCGGGACGGGGAAGTTGGGAGCAGTTCTTC. It yields the protein CASSSRAGRGSWEQFF.

There are a few counts of this clone. The CDR3 sequence: CASSIRGRGPEAFF. The CDR3 coding sequence is TGTGCCAGTAGTATTAGGGGACGGGGCCCTGAAGCTTTCTTT. The rearrangement links TRBV19 to TRBJ1-1, with a tentative D call TRBD1 (5 bases). The CDR3 consists of 14 residues. Germline CDR1 is LNHDA and CDR2 is SQIVND (reference sequence). V lost 3 bases, J lost 6 bases, and 14 bases lay in between.

In this sample, this clone turned up a few times. CDR3 sequence reads: CASSLGRTSRGYTF. CDR3 DNA sequence: TGTGCCAGCAGCTTAGGGCGGACCAGTCGTGGCTACACCTTC. V usage is TRBV13 and J usage is TRBJ1-2; no firm D call. This CDR3 is 14 amino acids long. CDR1 is PRHDT and CDR2 is FYEKMQ in the germline V gene (reference sequence). The V end was cut by 0 bases, the J end by 7 bases, with 12 bases between.

This clone has just a few counts. The chain couples TRBV30 to TRBJ1-5; D is uncertain. Germline V lookup: CDR1 GTSNPN, CDR2 SVGIG (reference sequence). This CDR3 is built from 15 residues. The ends were cut back, 2 bases at V and 3 bases at J, with 14 bases in the middle. DNA of the CDR3: TGTGCCTGGAGTTCCGTGGCGGCGTTCAATCAGCCCCAGCATTTT. Its translation: CAWSSVAAFNQPQHF.

This chain connects TRBV11-1 to TRBJ2-7, with D possibly matching TRBD1 (6 bases). Germline CDR1 and CDR2: SGHAT and FQDESV (reference sequence). The V end was cut by 5 bases, the J end by 9 bases, with 20 bases between. The CDR3 loop spans 14 amino acids. The chain's CDR3 is CASSPRTAQKAQYF. The CDR3 coding sequence is TGTGCCAGCAGCCCTCGGACAGCCCAAAAGGCGCAGTACTTC.